This TCR beta chain was retrieved from a study of blood T cell repertoires in COVID-19. The overall study: Researchers got acute and convalescent COVID-19 samples from the United States, Italy and Spain. From T cells, B-cell-depleted T cells, or PBMCs came the material, which was cDNA or gDNA.

As originally analysed: Estimation of nucleated cell counts relied on the amplification of reference gene primers. Assay used: immunoSEQ multiplex PCR; TCRdb lists only in-frame clones, some missing. The V and J calls and clone size are taken from that table; D and trimming were inferred from the DNA. Counted here are hundreds of thousands of clones, roughly 90% occurring once; the ten biggest clones make up 4%. In germline, CDR1 is GTSNPN, CDR2 SVGIG (reference sequence). CDR3 length: 15 amino acids. The V end was cut by 3 bases, the J end by 4 bases, with 19 bases between. The source material was peripheral blood. The chain links TRBV30 to TRBJ2-7; the D gene is possibly TRBD1 (6 bases). The clonotype was recovered from a woman between 45 and 60 years old with active or convalescent COVID-19. CDR3 loop: CAWRGADSALYEQYF. CDR3 nucleotide sequence: TGTGCCTGGAGGGGGGCGGACAGTGCGTTGTACGAGCAGTACTTC.